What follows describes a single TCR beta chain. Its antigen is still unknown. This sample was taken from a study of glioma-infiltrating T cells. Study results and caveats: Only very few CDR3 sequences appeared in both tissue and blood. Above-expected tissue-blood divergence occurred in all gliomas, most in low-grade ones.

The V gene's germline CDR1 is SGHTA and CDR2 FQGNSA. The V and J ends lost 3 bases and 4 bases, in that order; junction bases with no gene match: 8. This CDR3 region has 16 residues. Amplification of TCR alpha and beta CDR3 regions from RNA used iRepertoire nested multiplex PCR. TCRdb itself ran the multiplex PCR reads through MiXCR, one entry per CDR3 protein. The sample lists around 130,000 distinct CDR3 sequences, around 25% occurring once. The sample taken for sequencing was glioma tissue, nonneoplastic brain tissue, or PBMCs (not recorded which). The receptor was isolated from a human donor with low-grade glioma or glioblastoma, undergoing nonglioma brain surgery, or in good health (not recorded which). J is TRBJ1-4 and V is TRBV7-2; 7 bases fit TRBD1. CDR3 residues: CASSFRPTGINEKLFF. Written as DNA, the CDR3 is TGTGCCAGCAGCTTTAGGCCGACAGGGATTAATGAAAAACTGTTTTTT.